The rows below give T cell receptor beta chains drawn from one sample of a study of cytomegalovirus exposure and HLA in healthy donors. Sequenced by immunoSEQ multiplex PCR; TCRdb stores in-frame clones only, minus some. This table holds approximately 68,000 clones. Material: PBMCs. Receptors originate from a female donor in good health and CMV-seropositive. Both conserved end residues are part of each CDR3. A D gene is named only where the DNA matches it firmly. Only some rows state a clone size, as once, few, many or a class for expanded clones.

clone_size	v_call	cdr3_length	j_call	d_call	cdr3_aa	cdr3_nt
.	TRBV7-6	14	TRBJ1-1	.	CASSLDGAGTEAFF	TGTGCCAGCAGCTTAGATGGGGCAGGCACTGAAGCTTTCTTT
.	TRBV9	14	TRBJ2-7	TRBD2	CASSVGLAGYEQYF	TGTGCCAGCAGCGTTGGACTAGCGGGGTACGAGCAGTACTTC
.	TRBV13	16	TRBJ2-3	TRBD2	CASSRGLLAGADTQYF	TGTGCCAGCAGCCGTGGGCTGTTAGCGGGAGCAGATACGCAGTATTTT
.	TRBV5-1	15	TRBJ2-5	.	CASSPGGGQQETQYF	TGCGCCAGCAGCCCCGGGGGGGGACAGCAAGAGACCCAGTACTTC
.	TRBV7-2	17	TRBJ2-1	TRBD2	CASSPGTSGSPLNEQFF	TGTGCCAGCAGCCCCGGGACTAGCGGGAGCCCCCTCAATGAGCAGTTCTTC
.	TRBV7-8	15	TRBJ1-5	TRBD1	CASSPWTGNNQPQHF	TGTGCCAGCAGCCCCTGGACAGGGAACAATCAGCCCCAGCATTTT
.	TRBV9	17	TRBJ2-1	TRBD2	CASSVGREGYRYNEQFF	TGTGCCAGCAGCGTAGGTAGGGAGGGCTATAGATACAATGAGCAGTTCTTC
.	TRBV7-9	16	TRBJ1-1	TRBD1	CASSPRTGKSDTEAFF	TGTGCCAGCAGCCCAAGGACAGGGAAGTCTGACACTGAAGCTTTCTTT
.	TRBV9	18	TRBJ2-3	TRBD2	CASSVAASSGGATDTQYF	TGTGCCAGCAGCGTAGCGGCATCTAGCGGGGGGGCCACAGATACGCAGTATTTT
.	TRBV14	12	TRBJ2-7	.	CASSQRAYEQYF	TGTGCCAGCAGCCAACGAGCCTACGAGCAGTACTTC
.	TRBV5-1	19	TRBJ2-6	TRBD1	CASSLDPGQGVPGANVLTF	TGCGCCAGCAGCTTGGATCCGGGACAGGGGGTCCCTGGGGCCAACGTCCTGACTTTC
.	TRBV4-1	15	TRBJ2-6	TRBD2	CASSRGGSGANVLTF	TGCGCCAGCAGCCGCGGGGGCTCTGGGGCCAACGTCCTGACTTTC
.	TRBV7-9	12	TRBJ1-1	TRBD1	CASSLETGDAFF	TGTGCCAGCAGCTTAGAAACAGGGGACGCTTTCTTT
.	TRBV19	18	TRBJ1-5	TRBD1	CASSIGSAGGRSNQPQHF	TGTGCCAGTAGTATAGGGTCGGCAGGGGGCCGCAGCAATCAGCCCCAGCATTTT
.	TRBV2	14	TRBJ1-1	.	CATSGTTLNTEAFF	TGTGCCACCTCCGGGACAACCTTAAACACTGAAGCTTTCTTT
.	TRBV6-4	13	TRBJ2-3	TRBD2	CASSGGETDTQYF	TGTGCCAGCAGCGGGGGGGAGACAGATACGCAGTATTTT
.	TRBV29-1	13	TRBJ2-4	.	CSVEGGSKNIQYF	TGCAGCGTTGAAGGAGGGTCCAAAAACATTCAGTACTTC
.	TRBV5-1	18	TRBJ1-2	.	CASSLAQDRDNSNYGYTF	TGCGCCAGCAGCTTGGCGCAGGACCGGGACAATTCGAACTATGGCTACACCTTC
.	TRBV7-6	14	TRBJ2-1	.	CASSDSGGSNEQFF	TGTGCCAGCAGCGATAGCGGCGGGTCCAATGAGCAGTTCTTC
.	TRBV28	16	TRBJ2-3	.	CASSLISGGTSNTQYF	TGTGCCAGCAGTTTAATCTCAGGGGGGACTTCGAATACGCAGTATTTT
.	TRBV5-5	14	TRBJ1-1	.	CASSFRAIDTEAFF	TGTGCCAGCAGCTTCAGGGCTATCGACACTGAAGCTTTCTTT
.	TRBV25-1	15	TRBJ1-1	TRBD1	CASSEKTGAVTEAFF	TGTGCCAGCAGTGAAAAGACAGGGGCGGTCACTGAAGCTTTCTTT
.	TRBV9	14	TRBJ1-1	TRBD1	CASSAGQGNTEAFF	TGTGCCAGCAGCGCGGGACAGGGGAACACTGAAGCTTTCTTT
.	TRBV18	14	TRBJ2-6	.	CASTTSSGANVLTF	TGTGCCAGCACGACATCGTCTGGGGCCAACGTCCTGACTTTC
.	TRBV10-3	14	TRBJ2-2	TRBD1	CATWTGPDTGELFF	TGTGCCACCTGGACAGGGCCGGACACCGGGGAGCTGTTTTTT
.	TRBV25-1	14	TRBJ1-2	.	CASSEGRGNYGYTF	TGTGCCAGCAGTGAAGGCAGGGGAAACTATGGCTACACCTTC
.	TRBV5-4	15	TRBJ2-7	TRBD2	CASRPRGTRQHEQYF	TGTGCCAGCAGGCCCCGTGGGACTAGACAACACGAGCAGTACTTC
.	TRBV6-1	14	TRBJ2-5	.	CASRPGTPQETQYF	TGTGCCAGCAGACCGGGGACTCCCCAAGAGACCCAGTACTTC
.	TRBV7-2	18	TRBJ2-5	TRBD2	CASSLAVSGTSVQETQYF	TGTGCCAGCAGCTTAGCGGTCTCTGGGACTAGCGTACAAGAGACCCAGTACTTC
.	TRBV29-1	12	TRBJ2-7	.	CSVSPGGSEQYF	TGCAGCGTTTCCCCCGGGGGTTCCGAGCAGTACTTC
.	TRBV5-6	18	TRBJ2-5	.	CAPSLVEASDYRQETQYF	TGTGCCCCCAGTTTGGTAGAGGCGTCGGACTACCGACAAGAGACCCAGTACTTC
.	TRBV2	15	TRBJ1-1	TRBD1	CASSFRTGRNTEAFF	TGTGCCAGCAGTTTTCGGACAGGCCGGAACACTGAAGCTTTCTTT
.	TRBV14	16	TRBJ2-3	.	CASSQGATGISDTQYF	TGTGCCAGCAGCCAAGGGGCGACGGGGATATCAGATACGCAGTATTTT
.	TRBV7-9	11	TRBJ2-7	.	CASSAYYEQYF	TGTGCCAGCAGCGCCTACTACGAGCAGTACTTC
.	TRBV7-8	17	TRBJ2-1	TRBD2	CASSLGRSGGLYNEQFF	TGTGCCAGCAGCTTAGGTAGGTCGGGAGGACTCTACAATGAGCAGTTCTTC
.	TRBV5-1	17	TRBJ2-2	TRBD2	CASSLAWQGGITGELFF	TGCGCCAGCAGCTTGGCCTGGCAGGGAGGGATCACCGGGGAGCTGTTTTTT
.	TRBV7-8	15	TRBJ2-2	.	CASSSGAGDTGELFF	TGTGCCAGCAGCTCTGGGGCAGGGGACACCGGGGAGCTGTTTTTT
.	TRBV5-1	16	TRBJ2-7	TRBD2	CASSPALAGGSYEQYF	TGCGCCAGCAGCCCGGCCCTAGCGGGAGGGTCCTACGAGCAGTACTTC
.	TRBV11-2	14	TRBJ2-1	.	CASSLEREINEQFF	TGTGCCAGCAGCTTAGAACGGGAGATAAATGAGCAGTTCTTC
.	TRBV19	13	TRBJ1-1	.	CASRLPGNTEAFF	TGTGCCAGTAGACTGCCGGGGAACACTGAAGCTTTCTTT
.	TRBV7-9	11	TRBJ1-2	.	CASSSKPGYTF	TGTGCCAGCAGCTCCAAGCCCGGCTACACCTTC
.	TRBV5-1	14	TRBJ2-3	.	CASRNPPHTDTQYF	TGCGCCAGCAGAAATCCCCCACACACAGATACGCAGTATTTT
.	TRBV30	13	TRBJ1-1	TRBD1	CAWFDRGNTEAFF	TGTGCCTGGTTCGACAGGGGGAACACTGAAGCTTTCTTT
.	TRBV7-2	16	TRBJ2-5	.	CASSLSGGVVQETQYF	TGTGCCAGCAGCCTTTCCGGGGGAGTGGTCCAAGAGACCCAGTACTTC
.	TRBV11-2	15	TRBJ2-1	TRBD2	CASSLVGGRSNEQFF	TGTGCCAGCAGCTTAGTAGGCGGGAGGTCCAATGAGCAGTTCTTC
.	TRBV11-1	12	TRBJ2-1	.	CASRGLNNEQFF	TGTGCCAGCAGGGGACTCAACAATGAGCAGTTCTTC
.	TRBV7-2	16	TRBJ2-5	TRBD1	CASSLGGQVLGETQYF	TGTGCCAGCAGCTTAGGGGGACAGGTTCTTGGGGAGACCCAGTACTTC
medium-sized	TRBV2	14	TRBJ1-1	.	CASSIQRGNTEAFF	TGTGCCAGCAGTATCCAACGGGGGAACACTGAAGCTTTCTTT
.	TRBV10-3	15	TRBJ2-1	TRBD1	CAISRTGGRFNEQFF	TGTGCCATCAGTAGGACAGGGGGCCGTTTCAATGAGCAGTTCTTC
.	TRBV9	15	TRBJ2-1	TRBD1	CASSDRGREGDEQFF	TGTGCCAGCAGCGACAGGGGGCGCGAAGGCGATGAGCAGTTCTTC
.	TRBV4-1	14	TRBJ2-5	.	CASSQDPGSETQYF	TGCGCCAGCAGCCAAGATCCCGGGTCCGAGACCCAGTACTTC
.	TRBV6-5	14	TRBJ1-1	TRBD1	CASSPDRGGTEAFF	TGTGCCAGCAGTCCGGACAGGGGGGGAACTGAAGCTTTCTTT
.	TRBV6-1	14	TRBJ1-4	TRBD1	CASSEGTGSVKLFF	TGTGCCAGCAGTGAGGGGACAGGGTCTGTAAAACTGTTTTTT
.	TRBV18	16	TRBJ2-1	.	CASSPSWGLSVNEQFF	TGTGCCAGCTCACCCTCTTGGGGGCTCTCGGTCAATGAGCAGTTCTTC
.	TRBV11-2	17	TRBJ2-1	TRBD1	CASSSTVGTGGYNEQFF	TGTGCCAGCAGTTCAACGGTTGGGACAGGGGGATACAATGAGCAGTTCTTC
.	TRBV6-1	14	TRBJ2-7	.	CASSEEPRSYEQYF	TGTGCCAGCAGTGAAGAGCCCAGGTCCTACGAGCAGTACTTC
.	TRBV7-3	15	TRBJ2-7	TRBD2	CASSLLAGSSYEQYF	TGTGCCAGCAGCTTACTAGCGGGGAGCTCCTACGAGCAGTACTTC
.	TRBV4-1	13	TRBJ2-7	.	CASSQVSRVEQYF	TGCGCCAGCAGCCAAGTGTCCCGAGTAGAGCAGTACTTC
.	TRBV6-5	14	TRBJ1-2	.	CASSYSGGNYGYTF	TGTGCCAGCAGTTACAGTGGCGGGAACTATGGCTACACCTTC